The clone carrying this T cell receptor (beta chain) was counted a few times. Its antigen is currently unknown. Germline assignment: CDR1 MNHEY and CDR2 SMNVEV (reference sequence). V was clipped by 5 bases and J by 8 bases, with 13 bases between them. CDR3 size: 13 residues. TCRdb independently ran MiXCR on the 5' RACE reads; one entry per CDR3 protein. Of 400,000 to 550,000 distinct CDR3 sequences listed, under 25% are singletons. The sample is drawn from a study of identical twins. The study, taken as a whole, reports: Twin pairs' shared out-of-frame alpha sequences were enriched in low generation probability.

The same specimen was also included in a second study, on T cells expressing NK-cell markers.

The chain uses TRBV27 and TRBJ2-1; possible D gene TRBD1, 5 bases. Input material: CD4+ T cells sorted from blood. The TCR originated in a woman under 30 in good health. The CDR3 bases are TGTGCCAGCAGTACCCCGCAGGGCGATGAGCAGTTCTTC. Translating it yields CASSTPQGDEQFF.